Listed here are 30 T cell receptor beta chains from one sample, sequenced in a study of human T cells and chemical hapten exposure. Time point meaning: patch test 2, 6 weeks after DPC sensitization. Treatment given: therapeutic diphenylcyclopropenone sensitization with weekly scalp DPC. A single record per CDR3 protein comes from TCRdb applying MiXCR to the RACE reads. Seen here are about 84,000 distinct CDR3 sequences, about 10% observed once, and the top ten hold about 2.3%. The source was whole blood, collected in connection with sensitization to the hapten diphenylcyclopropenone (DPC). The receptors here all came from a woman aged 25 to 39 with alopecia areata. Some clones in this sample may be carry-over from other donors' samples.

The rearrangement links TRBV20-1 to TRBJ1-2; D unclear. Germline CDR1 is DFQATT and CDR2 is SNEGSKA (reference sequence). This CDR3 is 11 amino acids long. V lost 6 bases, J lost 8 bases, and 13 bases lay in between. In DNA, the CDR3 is TGCAGTGCCTTGGACCACCTCGGCTACACCTTC. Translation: CSALDHLGYTF.

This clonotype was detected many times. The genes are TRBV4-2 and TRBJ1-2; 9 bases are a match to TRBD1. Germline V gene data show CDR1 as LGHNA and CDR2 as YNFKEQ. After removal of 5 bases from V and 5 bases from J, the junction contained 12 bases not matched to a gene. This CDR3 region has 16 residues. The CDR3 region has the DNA TGTGCCAGCAGCTTTACAGGGGGCGGAAAATCGTATGGCTACACCTTC. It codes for CASSFTGGGKSYGYTF.

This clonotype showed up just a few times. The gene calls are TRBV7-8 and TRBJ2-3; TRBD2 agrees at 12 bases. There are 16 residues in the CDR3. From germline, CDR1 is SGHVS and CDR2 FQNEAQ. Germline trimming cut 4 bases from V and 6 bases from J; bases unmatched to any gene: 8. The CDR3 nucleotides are TGTGCCAGCAGCTCCCGACTAGCGGGAGTACCGGATACGCAGTATTTT. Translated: CASSSRLAGVPDTQYF. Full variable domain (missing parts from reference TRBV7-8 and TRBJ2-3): GAGVSQSPRYKVAKRGQDVALRCDPISGHVSLFWYQQALGQGPEFLTYFQNEAQLDKSGLPSDRFFAERPEGSVSTLKIQRTQQEDSAVYLCASSSRLAGVPDTQYFGPGTRLTVL.

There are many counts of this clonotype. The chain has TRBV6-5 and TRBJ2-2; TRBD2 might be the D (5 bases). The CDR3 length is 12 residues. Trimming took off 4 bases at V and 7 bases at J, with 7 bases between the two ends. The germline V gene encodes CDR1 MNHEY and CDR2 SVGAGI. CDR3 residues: CASSFGGGELFF. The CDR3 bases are TGTGCCAGCAGTTTCGGAGGCGGGGAGCTGTTTTTT.

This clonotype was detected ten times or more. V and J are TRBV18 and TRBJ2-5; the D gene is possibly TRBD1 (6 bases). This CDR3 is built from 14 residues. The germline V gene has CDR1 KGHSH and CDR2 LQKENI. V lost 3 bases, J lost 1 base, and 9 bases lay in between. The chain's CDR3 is CASSPGQFQETQYF. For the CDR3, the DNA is TGTGCCAGCTCACCGGGACAATTCCAAGAGACCCAGTACTTC. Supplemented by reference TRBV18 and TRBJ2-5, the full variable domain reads NAGVMQNPRHLVRRRGQEARLRCSPMKGHSHVYWYRQLPEEGLKFMVYLQKENIIDESGMPKERFSAEFPKEGPSILRIQQVVRGDSAAYFCASSPGQFQETQYFGPGTRLLVL.

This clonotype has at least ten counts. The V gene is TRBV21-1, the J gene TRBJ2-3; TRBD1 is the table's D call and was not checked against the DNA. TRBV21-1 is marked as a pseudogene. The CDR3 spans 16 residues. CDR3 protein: CASSVPGQASTDTQYF. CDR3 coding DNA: TGTGCCAGCAGCGTACCGGGACAGGCGAGCACAGATACGCAGTATTTT.

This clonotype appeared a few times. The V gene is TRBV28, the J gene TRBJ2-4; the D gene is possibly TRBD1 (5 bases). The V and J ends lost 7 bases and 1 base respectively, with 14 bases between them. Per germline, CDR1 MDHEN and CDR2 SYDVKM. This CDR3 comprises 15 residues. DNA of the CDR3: TGTGCCAGCACATCCCCAGGGTGGGCCAAAAACATTCAGTACTTC. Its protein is CASTSPGWAKNIQYF. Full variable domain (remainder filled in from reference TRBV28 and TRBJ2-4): DVKVTQSSRYLVKRTGEKVFLECVQDMDHENMFWYRQDPGLGLRLIYFSYDVKMKEKGDIPEGYSVSREKKERFSLILESASTNQTSMYLCASTSPGWAKNIQYFGAGTRLSVL.

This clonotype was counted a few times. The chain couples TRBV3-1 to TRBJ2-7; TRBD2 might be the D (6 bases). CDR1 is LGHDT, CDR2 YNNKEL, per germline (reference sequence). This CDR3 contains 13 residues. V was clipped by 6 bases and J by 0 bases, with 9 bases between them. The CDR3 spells CASRLASSYEQYF. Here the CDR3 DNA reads TGTGCCAGCAGGCTAGCGAGCTCCTACGAGCAGTACTTC.

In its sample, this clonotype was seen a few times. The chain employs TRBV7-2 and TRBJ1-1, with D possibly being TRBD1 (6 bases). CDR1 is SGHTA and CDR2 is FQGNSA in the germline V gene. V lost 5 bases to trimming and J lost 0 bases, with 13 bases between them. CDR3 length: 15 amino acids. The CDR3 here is CASSPKDSMNTEAFF. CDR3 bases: TGTGCCAGCAGCCCGAAGGACAGTATGAACACTGAAGCTTTCTTT.

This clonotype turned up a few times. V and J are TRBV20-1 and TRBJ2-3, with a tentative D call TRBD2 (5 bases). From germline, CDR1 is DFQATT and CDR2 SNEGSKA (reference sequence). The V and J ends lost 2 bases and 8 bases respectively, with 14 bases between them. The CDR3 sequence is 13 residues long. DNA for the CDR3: TGCAGTGCTAGACTAGCCACCTTGGCTACGCAGTATTTT. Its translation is CSARLATLATQYF.

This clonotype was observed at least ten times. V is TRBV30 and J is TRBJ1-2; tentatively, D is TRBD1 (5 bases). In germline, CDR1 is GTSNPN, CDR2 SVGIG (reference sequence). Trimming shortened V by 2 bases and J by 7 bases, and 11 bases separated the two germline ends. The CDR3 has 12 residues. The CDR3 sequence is CAWSRVGLGYTF. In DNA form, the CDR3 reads TGTGCCTGGAGTCGGGTGGGGCTTGGCTACACCTTC.

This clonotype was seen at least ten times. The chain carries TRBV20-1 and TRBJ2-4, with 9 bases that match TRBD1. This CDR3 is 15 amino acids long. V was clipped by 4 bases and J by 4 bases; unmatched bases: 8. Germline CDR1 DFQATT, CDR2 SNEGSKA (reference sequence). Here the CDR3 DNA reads TGCAGTGCTAAGGAAACCGGGACAGGGAAAAACATTCAGTACTTC. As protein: CSAKETGTGKNIQYF.

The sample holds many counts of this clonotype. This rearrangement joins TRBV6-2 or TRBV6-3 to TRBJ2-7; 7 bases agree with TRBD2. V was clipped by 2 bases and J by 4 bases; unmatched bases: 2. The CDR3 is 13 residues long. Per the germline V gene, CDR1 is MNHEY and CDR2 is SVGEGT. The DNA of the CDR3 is TGTGCCAGCAGTTACGGCGGGAGTTACGAGCAGTACTTC. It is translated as CASSYGGSYEQYF.

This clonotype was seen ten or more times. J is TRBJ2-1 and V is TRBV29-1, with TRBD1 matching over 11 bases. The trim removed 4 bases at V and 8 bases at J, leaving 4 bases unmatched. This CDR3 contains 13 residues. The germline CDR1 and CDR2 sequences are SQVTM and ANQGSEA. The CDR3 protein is CSVVGQGAYEQFF. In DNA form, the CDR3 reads TGCAGCGTTGTTGGACAGGGGGCATATGAGCAGTTCTTC.

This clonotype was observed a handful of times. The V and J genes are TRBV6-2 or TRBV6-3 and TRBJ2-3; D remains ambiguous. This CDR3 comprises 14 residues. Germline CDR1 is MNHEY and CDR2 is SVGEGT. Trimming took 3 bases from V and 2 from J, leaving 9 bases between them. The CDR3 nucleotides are TGTGCCAGCAGTTATCTCCGCGACACAGATACGCAGTATTTT. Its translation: CASSYLRDTDTQYF.

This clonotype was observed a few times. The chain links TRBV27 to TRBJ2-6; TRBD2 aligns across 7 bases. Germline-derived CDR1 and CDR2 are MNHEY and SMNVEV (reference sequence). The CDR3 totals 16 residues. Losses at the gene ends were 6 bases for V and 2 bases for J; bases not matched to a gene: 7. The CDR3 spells CASRASLATGANVLTF. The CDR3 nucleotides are TGTGCCAGCAGGGCTTCACTAGCGACTGGGGCCAACGTCCTGACTTTC.

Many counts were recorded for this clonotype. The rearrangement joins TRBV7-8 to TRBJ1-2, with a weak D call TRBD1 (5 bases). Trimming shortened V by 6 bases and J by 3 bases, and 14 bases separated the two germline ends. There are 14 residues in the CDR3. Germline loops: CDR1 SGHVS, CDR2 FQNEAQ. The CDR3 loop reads CASRGGGSDYGYTF. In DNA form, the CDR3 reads TGTGCCAGCAGGGGGGGAGGGTCCGACTATGGCTACACCTTC. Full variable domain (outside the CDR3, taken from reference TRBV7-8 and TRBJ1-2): GAGVSQSPRYKVAKRGQDVALRCDPISGHVSLFWYQQALGQGPEFLTYFQNEAQLDKSGLPSDRFFAERPEGSVSTLKIQRTQQEDSAVYLCASRGGGSDYGYTFGSGTRLTVV.

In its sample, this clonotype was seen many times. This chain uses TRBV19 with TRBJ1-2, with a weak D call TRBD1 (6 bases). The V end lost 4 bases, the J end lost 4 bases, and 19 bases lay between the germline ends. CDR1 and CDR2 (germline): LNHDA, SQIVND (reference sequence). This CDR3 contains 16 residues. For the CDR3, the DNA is TGTGCCAGTAGTAAATCATCGGGACACCTACTCTATGGCTACACCTTC. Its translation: CASSKSSGHLLYGYTF.

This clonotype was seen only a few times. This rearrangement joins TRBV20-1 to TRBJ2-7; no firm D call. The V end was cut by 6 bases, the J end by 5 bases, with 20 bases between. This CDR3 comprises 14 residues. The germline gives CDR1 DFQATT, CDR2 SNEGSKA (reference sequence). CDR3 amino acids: CSASPGSHRDEQYF. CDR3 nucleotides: TGCAGTGCGAGCCCCGGGTCCCACCGAGACGAGCAGTACTTC.

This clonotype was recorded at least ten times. The CDR3 nucleotides read TGTGCCAGCAGGCCAACCTCATCGACGGCCACTGAAGCTTTCTTT. Its protein is CASRPTSSTATEAFF. The chain recombines TRBV6-5 with TRBJ1-1; D gene uncertain. Germline V gene sequence: CDR1 MNHEY, CDR2 SVGAGI. V shed 6 bases and J shed 4 bases, with 18 bases lying between them. The CDR3 is 15 amino acids.

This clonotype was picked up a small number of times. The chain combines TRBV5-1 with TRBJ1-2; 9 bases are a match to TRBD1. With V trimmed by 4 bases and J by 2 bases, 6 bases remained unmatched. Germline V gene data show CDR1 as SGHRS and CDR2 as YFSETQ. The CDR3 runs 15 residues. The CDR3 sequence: CASSSGGQGNYGYTF. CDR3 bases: TGCGCCAGCAGCAGCGGGGGACAGGGAAACTATGGCTACACCTTC.

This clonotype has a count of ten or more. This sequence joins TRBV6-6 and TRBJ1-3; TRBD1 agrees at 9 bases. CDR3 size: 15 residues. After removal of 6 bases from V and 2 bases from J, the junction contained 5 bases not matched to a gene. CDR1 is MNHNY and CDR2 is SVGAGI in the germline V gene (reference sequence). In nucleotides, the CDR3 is TGTGCCAGCAGAGGCCGGGACAGGGCTGGAAACACCATATATTTT. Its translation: CASRGRDRAGNTIYF.

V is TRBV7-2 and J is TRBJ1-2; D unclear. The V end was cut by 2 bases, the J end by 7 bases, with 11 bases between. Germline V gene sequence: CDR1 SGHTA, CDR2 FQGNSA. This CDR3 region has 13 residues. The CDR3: CASSLLGMSGYTF. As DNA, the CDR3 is TGTGCCAGCAGCTTACTGGGGATGAGTGGCTACACCTTC.

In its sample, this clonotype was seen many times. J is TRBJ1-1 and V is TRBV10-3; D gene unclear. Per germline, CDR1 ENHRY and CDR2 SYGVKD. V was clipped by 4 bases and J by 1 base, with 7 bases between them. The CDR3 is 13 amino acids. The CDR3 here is CAISGVANTEAFF. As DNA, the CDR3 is TGTGCCATCAGTGGGGTAGCGAACACTGAAGCTTTCTTT.

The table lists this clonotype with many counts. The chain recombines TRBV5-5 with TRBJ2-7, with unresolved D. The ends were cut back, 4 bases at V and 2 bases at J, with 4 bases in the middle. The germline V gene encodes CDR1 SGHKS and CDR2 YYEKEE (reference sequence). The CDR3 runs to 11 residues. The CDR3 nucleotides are TGTGCCAGCAGCGACGCCTACGAGCAGTACTTC. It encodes CASSDAYEQYF. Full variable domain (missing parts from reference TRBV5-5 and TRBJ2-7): DAGVTQSPTHLIKTRGQQVTLRCSPISGHKSVSWYQQVLGQGPQFIFQYYEKEERGRGNFPDRFSARQFPNYSSELNVNALLLGDSALYLCASSDAYEQYFGPGTRLTVT.

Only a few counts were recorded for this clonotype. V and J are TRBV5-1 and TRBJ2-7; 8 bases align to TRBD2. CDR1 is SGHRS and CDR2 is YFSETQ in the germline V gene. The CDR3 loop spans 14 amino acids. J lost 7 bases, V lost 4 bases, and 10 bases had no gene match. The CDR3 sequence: CASSTGLAALEQYF. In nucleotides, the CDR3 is TGCGCCAGCAGCACCGGACTAGCAGCCCTAGAGCAGTACTTC.

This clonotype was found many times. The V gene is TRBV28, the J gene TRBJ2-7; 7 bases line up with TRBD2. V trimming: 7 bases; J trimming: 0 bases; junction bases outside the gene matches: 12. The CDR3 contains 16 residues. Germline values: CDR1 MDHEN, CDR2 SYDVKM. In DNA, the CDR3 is TGTGCCAGCACCTCCCGCGGGGGAGAGAGCTCCTACGAGCAGTACTTC. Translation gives CASTSRGGESSYEQYF.

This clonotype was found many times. The CDR3 spells CSVEGDSGTRMLNEQFF. CDR3 nucleotides: TGCAGCGTTGAGGGGGATTCTGGGACTAGGATGTTAAATGAGCAGTTCTTC. The chain combines TRBV29-1 with TRBJ2-1; 8 bases fit TRBD2. Trimming took 3 bases from V and 7 from J; bases not matched to a gene: 17. CDR1 is SQVTM, CDR2 ANQGSEA, per germline. The CDR3 is made up of 17 amino acids.

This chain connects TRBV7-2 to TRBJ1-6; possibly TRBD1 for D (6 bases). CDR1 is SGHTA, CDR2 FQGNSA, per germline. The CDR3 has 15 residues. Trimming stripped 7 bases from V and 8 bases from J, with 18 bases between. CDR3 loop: CASTLGGTKHSPLHF. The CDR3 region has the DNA TGTGCCAGCACCCTGGGCGGGACAAAGCATTCACCCCTCCACTTT.

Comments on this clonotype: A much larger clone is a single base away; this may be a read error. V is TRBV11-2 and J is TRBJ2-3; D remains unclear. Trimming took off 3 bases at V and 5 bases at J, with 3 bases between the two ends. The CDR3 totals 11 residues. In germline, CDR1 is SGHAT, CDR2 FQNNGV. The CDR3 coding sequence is TGTGCCAGCAGCTTTGGAGATACGCAGTATTTT. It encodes CASSFGDTQYF.